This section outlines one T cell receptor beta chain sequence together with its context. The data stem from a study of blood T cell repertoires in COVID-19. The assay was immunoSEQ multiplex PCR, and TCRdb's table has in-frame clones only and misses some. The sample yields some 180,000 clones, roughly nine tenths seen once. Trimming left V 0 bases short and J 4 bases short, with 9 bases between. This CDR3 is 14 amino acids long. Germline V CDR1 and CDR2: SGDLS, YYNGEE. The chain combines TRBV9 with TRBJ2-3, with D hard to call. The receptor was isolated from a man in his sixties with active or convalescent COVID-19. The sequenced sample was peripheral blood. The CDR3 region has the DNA TGTGCCAGCAGCGTAGCGCAGCGACCAGATACGCAGTATTTT. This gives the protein CASSVAQRPDTQYF. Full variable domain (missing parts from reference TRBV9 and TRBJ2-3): DSGVTQTPKHLITATGQRVTLRCSPRSGDLSVYWYQQSLDQGLQFLIQYYNGEERAKGNILERFSAQQFPDLHSELNLSSLELGDSALYFCASSVAQRPDTQYFGPGTRLTVL.